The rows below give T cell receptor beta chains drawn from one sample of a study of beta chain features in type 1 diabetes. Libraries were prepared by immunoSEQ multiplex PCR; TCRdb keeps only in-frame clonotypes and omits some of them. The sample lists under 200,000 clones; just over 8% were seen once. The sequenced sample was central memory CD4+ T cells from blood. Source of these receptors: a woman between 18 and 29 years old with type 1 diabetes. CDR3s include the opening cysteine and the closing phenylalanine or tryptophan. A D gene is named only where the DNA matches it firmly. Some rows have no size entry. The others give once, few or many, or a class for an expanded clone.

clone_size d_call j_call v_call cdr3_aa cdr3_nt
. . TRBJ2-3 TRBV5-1 CASSLEGRVEDTQYF TGCGCCAGCAGCTTGGAGGGCAGGGTTGAAGATACGCAGTATTTT
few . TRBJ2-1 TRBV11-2 CASSVGNNNEQFF TGTGCCAGCAGCGTGGGCAATAACAATGAGCAGTTCTTC
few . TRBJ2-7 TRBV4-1 CASSPGPGIAATYEQYF TGCGCCAGCAGCCCGGGGCCCGGGATAGCGGCGACCTACGAGCAGTACTTC
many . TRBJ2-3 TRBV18 CASSTSTDTQYF TGTGCCAGCTCAACAAGCACAGATACGCAGTATTTT
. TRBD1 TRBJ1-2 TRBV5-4 CASSLGGQGVYGYTF TGTGCCAGCAGCTTGGGGGGGCAGGGGGTATATGGCTACACCTTC
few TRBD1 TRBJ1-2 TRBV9 CASSVGTGEIGGYTF TGTGCCAGCAGCGTAGGAACAGGGGAGATAGGCGGCTACACCTTC
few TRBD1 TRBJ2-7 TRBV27 CASKEQGFEQYF TGTGCCAGCAAAGAACAGGGGTTCGAGCAGTACTTC
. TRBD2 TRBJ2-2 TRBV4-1 CASSQRTSGTGELFF TGCGCCAGCAGCCAAAGGACTAGCGGGACCGGGGAGCTGTTTTTT
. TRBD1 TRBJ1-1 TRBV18 CASSPGGTAINEAFF TGTGCCAGCTCACCAGGGGGGACAGCCATCAACGAAGCTTTCTTT
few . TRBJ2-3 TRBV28 CASSLWRGLGFRTHRDTQYF TGTGCCAGCAGTTTATGGAGGGGGTTGGGATTTAGGACACACAGAGATACGCAGTATTTT
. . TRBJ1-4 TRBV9 CASSTGDFSNGGKLFF TGTGCCAGCAGCACCGGGGACTTTTCAAACGGTGGAAAACTGTTTTTT
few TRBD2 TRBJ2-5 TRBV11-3 CASSQGLAGKETQYF TGTGCCAGCAGCCAAGGACTAGCGGGGAAAGAGACCCAGTACTTC
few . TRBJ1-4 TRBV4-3 CASSQERGIMQKLFF TGCGCCAGCAGCCAAGAGCGGGGTATTATGCAAAAACTGTTTTTT
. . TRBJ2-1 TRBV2 CASSGLNEQFF TGTGCCAGCAGTGGACTAAATGAGCAGTTCTTC
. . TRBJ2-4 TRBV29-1 CSVDRGENIQYF TGCAGCGTTGACAGGGGGGAAAACATTCAGTACTTC
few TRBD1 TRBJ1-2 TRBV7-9 CASSSGQRYGYTF TGTGCCAGCAGTTCGGGACAGCGCTATGGCTACACCTTC
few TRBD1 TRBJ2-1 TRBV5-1 CASSLADRANNEQFF TGCGCCAGCAGCTTGGCCGACAGGGCCAACAATGAGCAGTTCTTC
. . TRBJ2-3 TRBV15 CATSRDTTGVWAIDTQYF TGTGCCACCAGCAGAGATACCACCGGGGTATGGGCAATCGATACGCAGTATTTT
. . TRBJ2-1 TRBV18 CASSPQGLEQFF TGTGCCAGCTCACCCCAGGGGCTTGAGCAGTTCTTC
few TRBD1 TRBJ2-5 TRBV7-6 CASSGQAWETQYF TGTGCCAGCAGCGGACAGGCCTGGGAGACCCAGTACTTC
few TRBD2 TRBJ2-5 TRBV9 CASSVAASTSGKETQYF TGTGCCAGCAGCGTAGCTGCGTCGACTAGCGGTAAAGAGACCCAGTACTTC
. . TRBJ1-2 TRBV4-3 CASSEEVGREGGGYTF TGCGCCAGCAGCGAAGAGGTGGGCAGGGAGGGTGGAGGCTACACCTTC
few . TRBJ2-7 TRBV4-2 CASSQDFYEQYF TGTGCCAGCAGCCAAGACTTCTACGAGCAGTACTTC
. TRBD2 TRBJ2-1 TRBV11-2 CASSLERGGGSNEQFF TGTGCCAGCAGCTTAGAGCGCGGGGGAGGGTCCAATGAGCAGTTCTTC
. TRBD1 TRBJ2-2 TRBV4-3 CASSPPGQGRTGELFF TGCGCCAGCAGCCCACCGGGACAGGGGCGCACCGGGGAGCTGTTTTTT
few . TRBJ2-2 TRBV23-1 CSSLANTGELFF TGCTCCTCACTGGCGAACACCGGGGAGCTGTTTTTT
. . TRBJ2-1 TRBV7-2 CASSLVPLEQFF TGTGCCAGCAGCTTAGTTCCCCTTGAGCAGTTCTTC
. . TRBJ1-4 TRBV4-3 CASSQVGGFNEKLFF TGCGCCAGCAGCCAAGTAGGCGGGTTTAATGAAAAACTGTTTTTT
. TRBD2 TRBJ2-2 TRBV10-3 CAIGSGINTGELFF TGTGCCATCGGTAGCGGGATTAACACCGGGGAGCTGTTTTTT